The next 5 T cell receptor beta chains were all read from a single sample in a study of blood T cell repertoires in COVID-19. The protocol was immunoSEQ multiplex PCR, while the TCRdb copy is restricted to in-frame clones and leaves out a portion. The data hold under 250,000 clones, with approximately 81% observed a single time. The specimen was peripheral blood. The receptors shown here come from a man aged 50-59 years who had recovered from COVID-19.

The rearrangement joins TRBV2 to TRBJ2-4; the D gene is possibly TRBD2 (6 bases). Trimming left V 5 bases short and J 2 bases short, with 13 bases between. The CDR3 consists of 15 residues. CDR1 SNHLY and CDR2 FYNNEI come from the germline V gene. In DNA, the CDR3 is TGTGCCAGCAGTCTCTCGGGGGTCCCCAAAAACATTCAGTACTTC. Encoded protein: CASSLSGVPKNIQYF.

The chain couples TRBV19 to TRBJ2-3, with D maybe TRBD2 (5 bases). The length of the CDR3 is 16 residues. From germline, CDR1 is LNHDA and CDR2 SQIVND (reference sequence). V was pared by 6 bases and J by 2 bases, with 18 bases between. The CDR3 region is CASSLIPGLPTDTQYF. CDR3 nucleotide sequence: TGTGCCAGTAGCCTCATCCCAGGACTCCCCACAGATACGCAGTATTTT.

This sequence joins TRBV28 and TRBJ1-2; D remains ambiguous. V lost 3 bases to trimming and J lost 10 bases, with 12 bases between them. CDR3 length: 12 residues. Germline V gene lookup returns CDR1 MDHEN and CDR2 SYDVKM. CDR3: CASSFHSRIYTF. DNA for the CDR3: TGTGCCAGCAGTTTTCACTCCAGGATCTACACCTTC.

The chain carries TRBV6-6 and TRBJ2-7; 12 nucleotides agree with TRBD2. From germline, CDR1 is MNHNY and CDR2 SVGAGI (reference sequence). This CDR3 contains 14 residues. V was pared by 6 bases and J by 4 bases, with 4 bases of the junction left unmatched. CDR3 DNA: TGTGCCAGCAGGACTAGCGGGAGTATGTACGAGCAGTACTTC. Translation gives CASRTSGSMYEQYF.

Only one count was recorded for this clone. This chain uses TRBV6-5 with TRBJ1-1; D not certain. Germline assignment: CDR1 MNHEY and CDR2 SVGAGI. The CDR3 covers 13 residues. V was cut by 7 bases and J by 3 bases, with 12 bases left in between. The CDR3 nucleotides are TGTGCCAGCAACCTAAACCGGGACACTGAAGCTTTCTTT. Translated, it gives CASNLNRDTEAFF.